The entry that follows covers one T cell receptor beta chain sequence. The data were produced by immunoSEQ multiplex PCR, yet TCRdb's version contains in-frame clones alone and is incomplete. Among approximately 260,000 clones, about 92% were seen once, and the ten largest hold roughly 0.5%. The record originates from a study of T cell responses to AZD1222 COVID-19 vaccine. The clonotype was recovered from an adult in good health. The material sequenced was peripheral blood, taken on day 0 of AZD1222 vaccination.

Here the CDR3 DNA reads TGTGCCAGCCGGGGTTCCTATGGCTACACCTTC. Translated, it gives CASRGSYGYTF. The V call is TRBV6-4, the J call TRBJ1-2, with D hard to call. Germline CDR1 MRHNA, CDR2 SNTAGT. Trimming shortened V by 8 bases and J by 4 bases, and 8 bases separated the two germline ends. The CDR3 runs 11 residues.